Presented here are 27 T cell receptor beta chains from one specimen sequenced in a study of vaccination effects on CD4 cells after COVID-19. Subsequent to a culture period of about nine days, CD4+ T cells were isolated. No antigens are known for them. Generated by immunoSEQ multiplex PCR, the TCRdb table keeps only in-frame clones and is missing some. This table has about 39,000 clones, about 80% appearing once. The specimen comprised CD4+ T cells from PBMCs cultured without peptide, sampled before COVID-19 vaccination. All receptors derive from a human donor who received a COVID-19 vaccine.

This sequence joins TRBV29-1 and TRBJ2-2; D may be TRBD1 or TRBD2 (5 bases each). The CDR3 sequence is 12 residues long. V gave up 7 bases and J gave up 0 bases, with 6 bases separating them. Germline-derived CDR1 and CDR2 are SQVTM and ANQGSEA. CDR3 coding DNA: TGCAGCGGGGGGTCGAACACCGGGGAGCTGTTTTTT. It specifies CSGGSNTGELFF.

This rearrangement joins TRBV19 to TRBJ1-5; 10 nucleotides align to TRBD1. The CDR3 is 18 residues long. The germline gives CDR1 LNHDA, CDR2 SQIVND (reference sequence). V trimming: 5 bases; J trimming: 1 base; junction bases outside the gene matches: 11. The CDR3, as DNA: TGTGCCAGTAGTGCCTCGGGACAGGGGATGTGGAGCAATCAGCCCCAGCATTTT. This codes for CASSASGQGMWSNQPQHF.

V is TRBV27 and J is TRBJ1-5; D is possibly TRBD1 (6 bases). The CDR3 runs to 15 residues. Per germline, CDR1 MNHEY and CDR2 SMNVEV (reference sequence). The V end lost 7 bases, the J end lost 3 bases, and 16 bases lay between the germline ends. The CDR3 region is CASNQQGKNNQPQHF. For the CDR3, the DNA is TGTGCCAGCAATCAACAGGGAAAGAACAATCAGCCCCAGCATTTT.

The CDR3 sequence is CASRADLSSYNEQFF. The CDR3 nucleotides are TGTGCCAGCAGGGCGGACTTGAGCTCCTACAATGAGCAGTTCTTC. The rearrangement uses TRBV6-5 and TRBJ2-1, with D perhaps matching TRBD2 (5 bases). This CDR3 region has 15 residues. V shed 6 bases and J shed 0 bases, with 12 bases lying between them. Germline lookup yields CDR1 MNHEY and CDR2 SVGAGI.

V gene TRBV6-6 combines with J gene TRBJ2-1; 10 bases fit TRBD2. The CDR3 contains 16 residues. V trimming: 0 bases; J trimming: 5 bases; junction bases outside the gene matches: 4. In germline, CDR1 is MNHNY, CDR2 SVGAGI (reference sequence). CDR3 in DNA: TGTGCCAGCAGTTACTCAGCGGGGGGGCAGAACAATGAGCAGTTCTTC. It yields the protein CASSYSAGGQNNEQFF.

J is TRBJ1-1 and V is TRBV11-3, with TRBD1 as a possible D gene (6 bases). CDR1 and CDR2 (germline): SGHNT, YENEEA. The CDR3 is made up of 13 amino acids. Between the trimmed V and J ends, which lost 0 bases and 4 bases, there was a span of 6 bases. The CDR3 is CASSLEGGTEAFF. The CDR3 DNA follows: TGTGCCAGCAGCTTAGAAGGGGGCACTGAAGCTTTCTTT.

The chain joins TRBV7-8 to TRBJ2-2; 9 nucleotides agree with TRBD2. Germline trimming cut 2 bases from V and 7 bases from J; bases unmatched to any gene: 8. This CDR3 comprises 16 residues. Germline V gene lookup returns CDR1 SGHVS and CDR2 FQNEAQ. CDR3 in amino acids: CASSLKAGGPGGELFF. The CDR3 nucleotides are TGTGCCAGCAGCTTAAAGGCGGGGGGGCCGGGCGGGGAGCTGTTTTTT.

V is TRBV3-1 (or the pseudogene TRBV3-2) and J is TRBJ1-3; D is possibly TRBD1 (6 bases). The germline gives CDR1 LGHDT, CDR2 YNNKEL (reference sequence). The CDR3 runs to 16 residues. V was cut by 7 bases and J by 4 bases, with 20 bases left in between. The CDR3 DNA sequence: TGTGCCAGCAATCGAAGACGGGGGGCGCTAGGAAACACCATATATTTT. Its protein is CASNRRRGALGNTIYF.

This clone has only a few counts. V usage is TRBV3-1 (or the pseudogene TRBV3-2) and J usage is TRBJ1-1, with a tentative D call TRBD1 (6 bases). V dropped 6 bases and J dropped 1 base, with 18 bases sitting between them. CDR1 LGHDT and CDR2 YNNKEL come from the germline V gene (reference sequence). CDR3 length equals 16 residues. The CDR3 nucleotides read TGTGCCAGCAGTGATTCCCGGACAGCGAAGAACACTGAAGCTTTCTTT. Its translation is CASSDSRTAKNTEAFF.

The V and J genes are TRBV29-1 and TRBJ1-1, with no clear D. There are 13 residues in the CDR3. Trimming took off 8 bases at V and 0 bases at J, with 13 bases between the two ends. From germline, CDR1 is SQVTM and CDR2 ANQGSEA. The CDR3: CSSLGELNTEAFF. The CDR3 DNA sequence: TGCAGCTCCCTAGGTGAGCTGAACACTGAAGCTTTCTTT.

The chain uses TRBV2 and TRBJ2-5; TRBD1 might be the D (6 bases). This CDR3 has 14 amino acids. Per germline, CDR1 SNHLY and CDR2 FYNNEI. V was shortened by 5 bases and J by 3 bases, with 13 bases between the two germline ends. The CDR3 spells CASSQLRTEETQYF. CDR3 sequence (DNA): TGTGCCAGCAGTCAGTTGAGGACAGAAGAGACCCAGTACTTC. The complete variable domain, with remaining parts taken from reference TRBV2 and TRBJ2-5, reads EPEVTQTPSHQVTQMGQEVILRCVPISNHLYFYWYRQILGQKVEFLVSFYNNEISEKSEIFDDQFSVERPDGSNFTLKIRSTKLEDSAMYFCASSQLRTEETQYFGPGTRLLVL.

As DNA, the CDR3 is TGTGCCAGCAGTTCGGGACAGGGCGGAGTAGCGTCAAGCTCCTACGAGCAGTACGTC. It yields the protein CASSSGQGGVASSSYEQYV. The V and J genes are TRBV6-7 and TRBJ2-7, with TRBD1 matching over 9 bases. TRBV6-7 counts as an open reading frame of uncertain function. CDR3 length: 19 residues. V gave up 4 bases and J gave up 0 bases; unmatched junction bases: 16.

The chain links TRBV12-3 or TRBV12-4 to TRBJ1-2; TRBD1 matches at 7 bases. The CDR3 is made up of 12 amino acids. The J segment lost 7 bases and the V segment lost 3 bases, leaving 2 bases of the junction unmatched. CDR3 coding DNA: TGTGCCAGCAGTTTTACAGGGGCTGGCTACACCTTC. It encodes CASSFTGAGYTF.

J is TRBJ2-7 and V is TRBV18; D perhaps matches TRBD1 (5 bases). Germline CDR1 KGHSH, CDR2 LQKENI. V was clipped by 6 bases and J by 3 bases, with 9 bases between them. This CDR3 comprises 12 residues. The CDR3 loop reads CASSDGHYEQYV. The CDR3 DNA sequence: TGTGCCAGCTCGGATGGACACTACGAGCAGTACGTC.

In its sample, this clone was seen once. CDR3 in amino acids: CASSLDLIGGRNQPDEQYV. The CDR3 DNA reads as TGTGCCAGCAGCTTAGATCTCATCGGGGGCAGGAATCAGCCGGACGAGCAGTACGTC. The chain recombines TRBV11-2 with TRBJ2-7; D may correspond to TRBD1 or TRBD2 (6 bases each). This CDR3 region has 19 residues. Trimming pared 0 bases from V and 5 bases from J, leaving 26 bases between. CDR1 is SGHAT and CDR2 is FQNNGV in the germline V gene.

This sequence joins TRBV7-9 and TRBJ2-1; D is unresolved. CDR1 is SEHNR, CDR2 FQNEAQ, per germline (reference sequence). The CDR3 contains 15 residues. Trimming shortened V by 7 bases and J by 3 bases, and 16 bases separated the two germline ends. The CDR3 nucleotides read TGTGCCAGCATTCCAGGTGGGGTCTACTACAATGAGCAGTTCTTC. It yields the protein CASIPGGVYYNEQFF. Full variable domain (missing parts from reference TRBV7-9 and TRBJ2-1): DTGVSQNPRHKITKRGQNVTFRCDPISEHNRLYWYRQTLGQGPEFLTYFQNEAQLEKSRLLSDRFSAERPKGSFSTLEIQRTEQGDSAMYLCASIPGGVYYNEQFFGPGTRLTVL.

V gene TRBV6-1 combines with J gene TRBJ2-3; no clear D gene. From germline, CDR1 is MNHNS and CDR2 SASEGT. The V and J ends lost 3 bases and 2 bases respectively, with 9 bases between them. The CDR3 length is 14 residues. CDR3 in amino acids: CASSDRVHTDTQYF. For the CDR3, the DNA is TGTGCCAGCAGTGACCGGGTCCACACAGATACGCAGTATTTT.

V and J are TRBV12-5 and TRBJ2-3; D remains unclear. Per germline, CDR1 LGHNT and CDR2 FRNRAP. Between the trimmed V and J ends, which lost 0 bases and 2 bases, there was a span of 21 bases. This CDR3 has 19 amino acids. This CDR3 reads CASGLVYDGVRPFTDTQYF. Written as DNA, the CDR3 is TGTGCTAGTGGTTTGGTCTACGATGGAGTCCGACCATTCACAGATACGCAGTATTTT.

The chain uses TRBV15 and TRBJ1-5; D remains ambiguous. V dropped 4 bases and J dropped 12 bases, with 13 bases sitting between them. The CDR3 contains 12 residues. The germline V gene has CDR1 LNHNV and CDR2 YYDKDF (reference sequence). The CDR3 DNA reads as TGTGCCACCAGCACCTACGACGGGGACCAGCATTTT. Its translation is CATSTYDGDQHF.

The V call is TRBV5-4, the J call TRBJ1-1, with D unclear. Deletions cut 5 bases from V and 1 base from J, with 12 bases between. Per germline, CDR1 SGHNT and CDR2 YYREEE (reference sequence). The CDR3 consists of 14 residues. The CDR3 DNA reads as TGTGCCAGCAGGGACCGGGGAGGGAACACTGAAGCTTTCTTT. Its translation is CASRDRGGNTEAFF.

The chain joins TRBV6-5 to TRBJ2-2; D may be TRBD2 (6 bases). The germline CDR1 and CDR2 sequences are MNHEY and SVGAGI. Trimming took off 2 bases at V and 8 bases at J, with 9 bases between the two ends. CDR3 length equals 13 residues. CDR3 bases: TGTGCCAGCAGTTACCAGAGCGGGGGGGAGCTGTTTTTT. Translated: CASSYQSGGELFF.

The genes are TRBV11-2 and TRBJ2-2, with D possibly being TRBD2 (6 bases). The CDR3 spans 18 residues. Germline CDR1 and CDR2: SGHAT and FQNNGV. Trimming took off 0 bases at V and 2 bases at J, with 16 bases between the two ends. CDR3 loop: CASSLDPFSGPNTGELFF. CDR3 DNA sequence: TGTGCCAGCAGCTTAGACCCCTTCAGCGGGCCTAACACCGGGGAGCTGTTTTTT.

The J gene is TRBJ2-5, the V gene TRBV19; D gene unclear. This CDR3 region has 14 residues. Per germline, CDR1 LNHDA and CDR2 SQIVND (reference sequence). V lost 2 bases, J lost 4 bases, and 11 bases lay in between. The CDR3 DNA reads as TGTGCCAGTAGTATAATAGCTTCTGGAGAGACCCAGTACTTC. Translated, it gives CASSIIASGETQYF.

The chain combines TRBV12-5 with TRBJ1-4; the D is unclear. CDR3 length equals 14 residues. The ends were cut back, 1 base at V and 6 bases at J, with 9 bases in the middle. The V gene's germline CDR1 is LGHNT and CDR2 FRNRAP. The CDR3 DNA reads as TGTGCTAGTGGTTTGGCCTCAGCGGATGAAAAACTGTTTTTT. Protein sequence: CASGLASADEKLFF.

The V call is TRBV24-1, the J call TRBJ2-3; tentatively, D is TRBD2 (6 bases). The germline V and J ends were trimmed by 1 base and 1 base, with 11 bases remaining between them. The CDR3 is made up of 16 amino acids. CDR1 and CDR2 (germline): KGHDR, SFDVKD. The CDR3 spells CATSDLRGGGTDTQYF. In DNA form, the CDR3 reads TGTGCCACCAGTGATTTACGGGGCGGGGGCACAGATACGCAGTATTTT.

The chain recombines TRBV18 with TRBJ2-3; D might be TRBD1 (5 bases). Trimming took 4 bases from V and 4 from J, leaving 12 bases between them. The CDR3 has 14 residues. CDR1 and CDR2 from the germline V gene are KGHSH and LQKENI. CDR3 amino acids: CASSRQKGPDTQYF. For the CDR3, the DNA is TGTGCCAGCTCACGACAGAAGGGGCCAGATACGCAGTATTTT.

The DNA of the CDR3 is TGTGCCAGCAGTGAAGTCAGGCAGACAGATACGCAGTATTTT. It translates to CASSEVRQTDTQYF. J is TRBJ2-3 and V is TRBV6-1; D remains ambiguous. CDR3 length equals 14 residues. CDR1 and CDR2 from the germline V gene are MNHNS and SASEGT. The V end lost 1 base, the J end lost 3 bases, and 8 bases lay between the germline ends.